One sample yielded the 8 T cell receptor beta chains listed below, sequenced in a study of PD-1 blockade in classical Hodgkin lymphoma. Every one of the patients relapsed after autologous stem cell transplantation (brentuximab vedotin exposure was variable). CD8+ T cell isolation from thawed PBMCs was performed by magnetic negative selection. Generated by immunoSEQ multiplex PCR, the TCRdb table keeps only in-frame clones and is missing some. The sample holds over 9,000 clones; 84% are singletons and the top ten take about 38%. Material: CD8+ T cells from blood, obtained at baseline. The receptors were gathered from a human donor with classical Hodgkin lymphoma.

The V gene is TRBV10-3, the J gene TRBJ2-7; no definite D call. CDR3 length: 15 amino acids. Trimming stripped 5 bases from V and 0 bases from J, with 14 bases between. Germline assignment: CDR1 ENHRY and CDR2 SYGVKD. CDR3 protein: CAISTLSTNSYEQYF. DNA of the CDR3: TGTGCCATCAGTACACTATCCACGAACTCCTACGAGCAGTACTTC.

The chain employs TRBV25-1 and TRBJ2-7, with TRBD1 identical over 7 bases. CDR3 size: 13 residues. Germline V gene sequence: CDR1 MGHDK, CDR2 SYGVNS. Unmatched junction bases numbered 5, after V lost 4 bases and J lost 5 bases. The CDR3 DNA reads TGTGCCAGCAGTGGGGACAGTGGCGACGAGCAGTACTTC. This sequence encodes CASSGDSGDEQYF.

The chain employs TRBV29-1 and TRBJ2-7; D unclear. Germline CDR1 reads SQVTM; CDR2 reads ANQGSEA. CDR3 length: 14 amino acids. The V gene lost 1 base and the J gene lost 0 bases, with 10 bases spanning the gap. CDR3 coding DNA: TGCAGCGTTGAAGGCTACCACAGCTCCTACGAGCAGTACTTC. Protein: CSVEGYHSSYEQYF.

In this sample, this clone turned up a few times. V is TRBV4-1 and J is TRBJ1-1; D unclear. The germline V gene has CDR1 MGHRA and CDR2 YSYEKL. The CDR3 covers 13 residues. V was trimmed by 4 bases and J by 1 base, leaving 7 bases between them. This CDR3 is CASSLVTNTEAFF. In DNA form, the CDR3 reads TGCGCCAGCAGCCTCGTAACGAACACTGAAGCTTTCTTT.

This chain uses TRBV30 with TRBJ2-3; D is ambiguous. Germline assignment: CDR1 GTSNPN and CDR2 SVGIG (reference sequence). With 0 bases removed from V and 2 bases from J, the gap between germline ends came to 9 bases. The CDR3 has 14 residues. The CDR3 region is CAWSVAANTDTQYF. CDR3 DNA sequence: TGTGCCTGGAGTGTGGCGGCAAACACAGATACGCAGTATTTT.

In nucleotides, the CDR3 is TGTGCCAGTAGTATTAGCCCCCTCGCGGGGACCTATGGCTACACCTTC. Its protein is CASSISPLAGTYGYTF. The rearrangement joins TRBV19 to TRBJ1-2; tentatively, D is TRBD1 (5 bases). Per the germline V gene, CDR1 is LNHDA and CDR2 is SQIVND (reference sequence). This CDR3 contains 16 residues. Trimming removed 3 bases from V and 4 bases from J, with 18 bases in between.

The V and J genes are TRBV6-5 and TRBJ2-7, with D tentatively TRBD1 (5 bases). Germline CDR1 MNHEY, CDR2 SVGAGI. CDR3 size: 14 residues. With 3 bases removed from V and 3 bases from J, the gap between germline ends came to 12 bases. The CDR3 coding sequence is TGTGCCAGCAGTTATCAAGGGGTCGGCTACGAGCAGTACTTC. Its translation is CASSYQGVGYEQYF.

This clone was seen once. V gene TRBV6-4 combines with J gene TRBJ2-1, with D uncertain. V dropped 4 bases and J dropped 5 bases, with 9 bases sitting between them. CDR3 length: 13 amino acids. Germline assignment: CDR1 MRHNA and CDR2 SNTAGT. CDR3 coding DNA: TGTGCCAGCAGTGCGGTGGGCAACAATGAGCAGTTCTTC. Translating it yields CASSAVGNNEQFF.